This T cell receptor beta chain originates from a study of blood T cell repertoires in COVID-19. The germline V gene encodes CDR1 MNHEY and CDR2 SVGAGI. The CDR3 is 14 amino acids. The ends lost 4 bases at V and 4 bases at J; junction bases unmatched: 1. Generated by immunoSEQ multiplex PCR, the TCRdb table keeps only in-frame clones and is missing some. The data show some 210,000 clones, about 90% seen once. The rearrangement uses TRBV6-5 and TRBJ2-5, with 12 bases matching TRBD2. The specimen sequenced was peripheral blood. This sequence was found in a man aged 60 to 75 with COVID-19, enrolled during active disease. CDR3 sequence (DNA): TGTGCCAGCAGTTTGGGACTAGCGGGAGAGACCCAGTACTTC. It specifies CASSLGLAGETQYF.